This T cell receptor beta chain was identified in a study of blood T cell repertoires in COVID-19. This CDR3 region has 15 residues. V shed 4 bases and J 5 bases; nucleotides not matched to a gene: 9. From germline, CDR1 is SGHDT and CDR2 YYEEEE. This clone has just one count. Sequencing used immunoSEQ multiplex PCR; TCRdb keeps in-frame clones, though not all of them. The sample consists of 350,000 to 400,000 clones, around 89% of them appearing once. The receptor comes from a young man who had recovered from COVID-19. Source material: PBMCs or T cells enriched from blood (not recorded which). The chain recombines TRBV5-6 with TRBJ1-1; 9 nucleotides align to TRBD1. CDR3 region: CASSVKDRGGTEAFF. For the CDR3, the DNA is TGTGCCAGCAGCGTGAAAGACAGGGGGGGTACTGAAGCTTTCTTT.